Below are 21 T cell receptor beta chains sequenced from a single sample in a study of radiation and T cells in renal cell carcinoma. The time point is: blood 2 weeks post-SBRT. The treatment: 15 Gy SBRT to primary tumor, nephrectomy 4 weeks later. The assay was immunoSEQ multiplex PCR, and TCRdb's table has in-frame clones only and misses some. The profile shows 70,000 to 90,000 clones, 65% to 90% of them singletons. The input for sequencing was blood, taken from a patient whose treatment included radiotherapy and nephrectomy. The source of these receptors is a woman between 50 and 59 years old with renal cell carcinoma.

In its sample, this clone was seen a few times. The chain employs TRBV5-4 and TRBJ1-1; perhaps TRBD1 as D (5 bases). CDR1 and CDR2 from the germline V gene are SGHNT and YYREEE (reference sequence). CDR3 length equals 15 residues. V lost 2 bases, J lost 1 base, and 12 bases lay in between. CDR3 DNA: TGTGCCAGCAGCTTTTCGGCAGGGACGAACACTGAAGCTTTCTTT. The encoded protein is CASSFSAGTNTEAFF. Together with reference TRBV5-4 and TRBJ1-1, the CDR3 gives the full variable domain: ETGVTQSPTHLIKTRGQQVTLRCSSQSGHNTVSWYQQALGQGPQFIFQYYREEENGRGNFPPRFSGLQFPNYSSELNVNALELDDSALYLCASSFSAGTNTEAFFGQGTRLTVV.

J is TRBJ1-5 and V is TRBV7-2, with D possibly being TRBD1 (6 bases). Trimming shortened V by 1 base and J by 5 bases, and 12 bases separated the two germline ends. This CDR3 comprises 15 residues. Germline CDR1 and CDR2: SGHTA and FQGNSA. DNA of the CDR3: TGTGCCAGCAGCTTAGATGGACAGCGCGATCAGCCCCAGCATTTT. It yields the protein CASSLDGQRDQPQHF.

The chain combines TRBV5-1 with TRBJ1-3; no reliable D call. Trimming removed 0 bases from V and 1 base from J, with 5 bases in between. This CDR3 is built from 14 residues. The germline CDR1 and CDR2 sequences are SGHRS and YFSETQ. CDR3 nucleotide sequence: TGCGCCAGCAGCTTGGCGTTTTCTGGAAACACCATATATTTT. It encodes CASSLAFSGNTIYF.

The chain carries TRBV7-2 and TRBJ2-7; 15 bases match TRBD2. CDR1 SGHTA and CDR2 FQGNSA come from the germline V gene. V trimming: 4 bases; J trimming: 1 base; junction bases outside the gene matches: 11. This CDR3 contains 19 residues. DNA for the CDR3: TGTGCCAGCAGCTCCAACTCTGGACTAGCGGGAGGGCCGTCCTACGAGCAGTACTTC. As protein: CASSSNSGLAGGPSYEQYF. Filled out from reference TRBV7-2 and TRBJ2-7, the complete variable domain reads GAGVSQSPSNKVTEKGKDVELRCDPISGHTALYWYRQSLGQGLEFLIYFQGNSAPDKSGLPSDRFSAERTGGSVSTLTIQRTQQEDSAVYLCASSSNSGLAGGPSYEQYFGPGTRLTVT.

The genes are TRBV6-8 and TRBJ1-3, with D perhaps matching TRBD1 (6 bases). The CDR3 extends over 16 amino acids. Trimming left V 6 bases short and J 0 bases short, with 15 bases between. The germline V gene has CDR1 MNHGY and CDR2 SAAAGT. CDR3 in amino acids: CASSIQGPHSGNTIYF. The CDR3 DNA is TGTGCCAGCAGCATACAGGGTCCTCACTCTGGAAACACCATATATTTT.

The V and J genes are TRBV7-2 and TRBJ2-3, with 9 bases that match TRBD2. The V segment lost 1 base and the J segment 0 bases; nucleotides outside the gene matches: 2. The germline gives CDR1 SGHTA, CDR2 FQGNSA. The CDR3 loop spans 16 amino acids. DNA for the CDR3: TGTGCCAGCAGCTTAGTAGCGGGGGAAAGCACAGATACGCAGTATTTT. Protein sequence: CASSLVAGESTDTQYF.

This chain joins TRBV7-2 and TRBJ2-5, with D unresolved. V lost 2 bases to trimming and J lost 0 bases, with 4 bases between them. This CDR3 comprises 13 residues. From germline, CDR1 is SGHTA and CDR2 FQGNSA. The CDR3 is CASSLHNQETQYF. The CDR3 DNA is TGTGCCAGCAGCTTACACAACCAAGAGACCCAGTACTTC. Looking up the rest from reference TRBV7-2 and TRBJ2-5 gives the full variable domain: GAGVSQSPSNKVTEKGKDVELRCDPISGHTALYWYRQSLGQGLEFLIYFQGNSAPDKSGLPSDRFSAERTGGSVSTLTIQRTQQEDSAVYLCASSLHNQETQYFGPGTRLLVL.

The CDR3 nucleotides read TGTGCCAGCAGGAATGCGGGCCTTACGCAGTATTTT. It specifies CASRNAGLTQYF. The chain joins TRBV6-5 to TRBJ2-3; D perhaps matches TRBD2 (5 bases). Germline assignment: CDR1 MNHEY and CDR2 SVGAGI. V gave up 6 bases and J gave up 8 bases, with 12 bases separating them. This CDR3 is 12 amino acids long.

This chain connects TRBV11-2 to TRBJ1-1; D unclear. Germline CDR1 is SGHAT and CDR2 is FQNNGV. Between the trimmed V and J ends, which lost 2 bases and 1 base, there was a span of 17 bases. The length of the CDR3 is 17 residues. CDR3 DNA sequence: TGTGCCAGCAGCTTACGGCCCGGGCGGGGAGAGAACACTGAAGCTTTCTTT. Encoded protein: CASSLRPGRGENTEAFF.

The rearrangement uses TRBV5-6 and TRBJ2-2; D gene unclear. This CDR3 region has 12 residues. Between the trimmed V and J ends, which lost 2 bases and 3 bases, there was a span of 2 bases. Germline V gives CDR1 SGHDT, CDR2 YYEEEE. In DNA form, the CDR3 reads TGTGCCAGCAGCTTACACACCGGGGAGCTGTTTTTT. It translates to CASSLHTGELFF.

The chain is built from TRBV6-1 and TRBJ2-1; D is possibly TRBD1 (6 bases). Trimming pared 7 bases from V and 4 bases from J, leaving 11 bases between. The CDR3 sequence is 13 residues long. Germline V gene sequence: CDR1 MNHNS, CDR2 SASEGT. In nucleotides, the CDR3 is TGTGCCAGCATCCTGGACAGATACAATGAGCAGTTCTTC. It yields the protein CASILDRYNEQFF.

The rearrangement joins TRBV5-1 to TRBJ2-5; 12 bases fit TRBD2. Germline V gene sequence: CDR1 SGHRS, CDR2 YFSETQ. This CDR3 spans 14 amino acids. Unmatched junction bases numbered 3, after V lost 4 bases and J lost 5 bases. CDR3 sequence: CASSEGTSGETQYF. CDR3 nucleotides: TGCGCCAGCAGCGAAGGGACTAGCGGGGAGACCCAGTACTTC.

CDR3 in DNA: TGTGCCAGCTCCGACAGGGGGAAGAACGAGCAGTACTTC. Its protein is CASSDRGKNEQYF. V and J are TRBV7-2 and TRBJ2-7; 9 bases are a match to TRBD1. This CDR3 comprises 13 residues. V gave up 8 bases and J gave up 5 bases; unmatched junction bases: 7. CDR1 and CDR2 from the germline V gene are SGHTA and FQGNSA.

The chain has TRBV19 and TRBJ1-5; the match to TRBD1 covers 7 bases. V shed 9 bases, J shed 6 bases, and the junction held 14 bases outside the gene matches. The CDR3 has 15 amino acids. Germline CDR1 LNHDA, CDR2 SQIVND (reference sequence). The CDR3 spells CASLDQGGAGQPQHF. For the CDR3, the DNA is TGTGCCAGCCTCGACCAAGGGGGCGCAGGTCAGCCCCAGCATTTT.

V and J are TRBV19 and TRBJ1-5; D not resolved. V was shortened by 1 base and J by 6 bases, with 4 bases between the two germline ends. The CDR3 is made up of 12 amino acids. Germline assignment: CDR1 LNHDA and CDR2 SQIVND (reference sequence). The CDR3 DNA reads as TGTGCCAGTAGTATAGTAGGTCAGCCCCAGCATTTT. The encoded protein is CASSIVGQPQHF.

In nucleotides, the CDR3 is TGTGCCAGTAATATCAGGGGGCGGATTGAAAAACTGTTTTTT. Translated, it gives CASNIRGRIEKLFF. The rearrangement joins TRBV19 to TRBJ1-4, with 8 positions matching TRBD1. This CDR3 comprises 14 residues. Trimming took 7 bases from V and 7 from J; bases not matched to a gene: 8. CDR1 and CDR2 (germline): LNHDA, SQIVND (reference sequence). The variable domain in full, with the rest retrieved from reference TRBV19 and TRBJ1-4, is DGGITQSPKYLFRKEGQNVTLSCEQNLNHDAMYWYRQDPGQGLRLIYYSQIVNDFQKGDIAEGYSVSREKKESFPLTVTSAQKNPTAFYLCASNIRGRIEKLFFGSGTQLSVL.

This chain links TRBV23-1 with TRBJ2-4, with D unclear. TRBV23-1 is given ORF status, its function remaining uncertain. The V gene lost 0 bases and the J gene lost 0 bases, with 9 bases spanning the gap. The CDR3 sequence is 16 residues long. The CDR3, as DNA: TGCGCCAGCAGTCAATCTATTGCAGTAGCCAAAAACATTCAGTACTTC. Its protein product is CASSQSIAVAKNIQYF.

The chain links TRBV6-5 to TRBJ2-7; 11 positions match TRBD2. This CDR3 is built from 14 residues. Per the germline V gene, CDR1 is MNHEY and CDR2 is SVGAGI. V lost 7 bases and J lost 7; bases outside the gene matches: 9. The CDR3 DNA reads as TGTGCCAGCACCGAAAGGCTAGCGGGGGGAGAGCAGTACTTC. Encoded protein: CASTERLAGGEQYF.

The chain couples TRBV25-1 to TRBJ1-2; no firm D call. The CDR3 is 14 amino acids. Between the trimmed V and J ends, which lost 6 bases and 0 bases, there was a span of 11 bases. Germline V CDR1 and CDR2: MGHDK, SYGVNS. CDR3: CASSIGISNYGYTF. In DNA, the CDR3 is TGTGCCAGCAGCATAGGAATCTCTAACTATGGCTACACCTTC.

The CDR3 DNA follows: TGTGCCAGCTCACCTCCGGGAGGGACAGTCAACACTGAAGCTTTCTTT. Amino acids: CASSPPGGTVNTEAFF. This sequence joins TRBV18 and TRBJ1-1; 7 nucleotides match TRBD1. The CDR3 is 16 amino acids. Unmatched junction bases numbered 9, after V lost 3 bases and J lost 2 bases. The germline V gene has CDR1 KGHSH and CDR2 LQKENI.

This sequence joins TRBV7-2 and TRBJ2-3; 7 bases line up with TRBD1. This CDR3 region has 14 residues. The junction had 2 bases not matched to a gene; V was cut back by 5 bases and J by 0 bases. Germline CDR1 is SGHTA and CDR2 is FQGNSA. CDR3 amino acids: CASSPGQSTDTQYF. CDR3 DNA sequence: TGTGCCAGCAGCCCGGGACAGAGCACAGATACGCAGTATTTT. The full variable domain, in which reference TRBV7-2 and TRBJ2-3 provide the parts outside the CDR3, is GAGVSQSPSNKVTEKGKDVELRCDPISGHTALYWYRQSLGQGLEFLIYFQGNSAPDKSGLPSDRFSAERTGGSVSTLTIQRTQQEDSAVYLCASSPGQSTDTQYFGPGTRLTVL.